A selection of T cell receptor beta chains follows, all from one sample in a study of beta chain features in type 1 diabetes. Data came from immunoSEQ multiplex PCR; TCRdb stores just in-frame clones and leaves some out. Here the sample spans 300,000 to 400,000 clones, 6.5% to 10% being singletons. The sample consisted of central memory CD4+ T cells from blood. Source of these receptors: a woman aged 18-29 years in good health. Both conserved end residues are part of each CDR3. The D gene is left open where the match is weak. Clone size appears in some rows only: once, few, many, or a class for an expanded clone.

abundance: few
j_gene: TRBJ2-5
v_gene: TRBV28
d_gene: .
CDR3aa: CASSLLGVKTQYF
CDR3nt: TGTGCCAGCAGTTTACTCGGGGTGAAGACCCAGTACTTC

abundance: .
j_gene: TRBJ2-3
v_gene: TRBV7-2
d_gene: .
CDR3aa: CASSFGIFTDTQYF
CDR3nt: TGTGCCAGCAGCTTTGGGATTTTCACAGATACGCAGTATTTT

abundance: few
j_gene: TRBJ2-5
v_gene: TRBV9
d_gene: .
CDR3aa: CASSVGETETQYF
CDR3nt: TGTGCCAGCAGCGTAGGGGAAACGGAGACCCAGTACTTC

abundance: few
j_gene: TRBJ2-3
v_gene: TRBV28
d_gene: TRBD2
CDR3aa: CASSPNYGLADTDTQYF
CDR3nt: TGTGCCAGCAGTCCTAATTACGGACTAGCGGACACAGATACGCAGTATTTT

abundance: .
j_gene: TRBJ2-3
v_gene: TRBV19
d_gene: .
CDR3aa: CASSSPGTPNAQYF
CDR3nt: TGTGCCAGTAGTAGCCCCGGGACCCCAAATGCGCAGTATTTT

abundance: few
j_gene: TRBJ1-2
v_gene: TRBV2
d_gene: .
CDR3aa: CASSEREANYGYTF
CDR3nt: TGTGCCAGCAGTGAACGGGAAGCTAACTATGGCTACACCTTC

abundance: .
j_gene: TRBJ2-5
v_gene: TRBV28
d_gene: .
CDR3aa: CASSTGFLGETQYF
CDR3nt: TGTGCCAGCAGTACAGGGTTCCTGGGAGAGACCCAGTACTTC

abundance: few
j_gene: TRBJ2-5
v_gene: TRBV7-3
d_gene: .
CDR3aa: CASRHGQHQETQYF
CDR3nt: TGTGCCAGCAGACACGGACAGCACCAAGAGACCCAGTACTTC

abundance: few
j_gene: TRBJ1-2
v_gene: TRBV28
d_gene: .
CDR3aa: CASTPGGVRYGYTF
CDR3nt: TGTGCCAGCACTCCCGGCGGAGTACGGTATGGCTACACCTTC

abundance: few
j_gene: TRBJ2-3
v_gene: TRBV29-1
d_gene: TRBD2
CDR3aa: CSVEDRLAGVTDTQYF
CDR3nt: TGCAGCGTTGAAGATAGGCTAGCGGGAGTCACAGATACGCAGTATTTT

abundance: few
j_gene: TRBJ2-5
v_gene: TRBV18
d_gene: .
CDR3aa: CASSPLSQETQYF
CDR3nt: TGTGCCAGCTCACCACTCAGCCAAGAGACCCAGTACTTC

abundance: few
j_gene: TRBJ1-2
v_gene: TRBV7-2
d_gene: .
CDR3aa: CASSPETYGYTF
CDR3nt: TGTGCCAGCAGCCCCGAAACCTATGGCTACACCTTC

abundance: many
j_gene: TRBJ2-5
v_gene: TRBV5-1
d_gene: TRBD2
CDR3aa: CASSVLAGGETQYF
CDR3nt: TGCGCCAGCAGCGTCCTAGCGGGAGGGGAGACCCAGTACTTC

abundance: .
j_gene: TRBJ2-3
v_gene: TRBV7-2
d_gene: TRBD2
CDR3aa: CASSSKRLAATDTQYF
CDR3nt: TGTGCCAGCAGCTCTAAAAGACTAGCAGCGACAGATACGCAGTATTTT

abundance: many
j_gene: TRBJ2-5
v_gene: TRBV6-1
d_gene: TRBD2
CDR3aa: CASSVSGRETQYF
CDR3nt: TGTGCCAGCAGTGTCAGCGGGAGGGAGACCCAGTACTTC

abundance: few
j_gene: TRBJ2-1
v_gene: TRBV28
d_gene: .
CDR3aa: CATVDYPNEQFF
CDR3nt: TGTGCCACCGTGGACTACCCGAATGAGCAGTTCTTC

abundance: few
j_gene: TRBJ2-3
v_gene: TRBV9
d_gene: TRBD2
CDR3aa: CASSVAGLAGGVDTQYF
CDR3nt: TGTGCCAGCAGCGTAGCTGGACTAGCGGGTGGTGTAGATACGCAGTATTTT

abundance: few
j_gene: TRBJ1-4
v_gene: TRBV6-6
d_gene: TRBD1
CDR3aa: CASETGHNEKLFF
CDR3nt: TGTGCCAGCGAGACAGGGCATAATGAAAAACTGTTTTTT

abundance: .
j_gene: TRBJ1-4
v_gene: TRBV5-1
d_gene: .
CDR3aa: CASSQNPWGTNEKLFF
CDR3nt: TGCGCCAGCAGCCAAAACCCCTGGGGAACTAATGAAAAACTGTTTTTT

abundance: few
j_gene: TRBJ2-1
v_gene: TRBV5-1
d_gene: TRBD1
CDR3aa: CASSSGTGGTDEQFF
CDR3nt: TGCGCCAGCAGCTCAGGGACAGGGGGAACTGATGAGCAGTTCTTC

abundance: .
j_gene: TRBJ2-2
v_gene: TRBV4-2
d_gene: .
CDR3aa: CASSQDPITGELFF
CDR3nt: TGTGCCAGCAGCCAAGATCCGATCACCGGGGAGCTGTTTTTT

abundance: few
j_gene: TRBJ1-3
v_gene: TRBV10-3
d_gene: .
CDR3aa: CAITGDSGNTIYF
CDR3nt: TGTGCCATCACGGGGGACTCTGGAAACACCATATATTTT

abundance: many
j_gene: TRBJ2-7
v_gene: TRBV28
d_gene: .
CDR3aa: CASSPHHGNYEQYF
CDR3nt: TGTGCCAGCAGTCCGCACCACGGGAACTACGAGCAGTACTTC

abundance: few
j_gene: TRBJ2-7
v_gene: TRBV6-5
d_gene: .
CDR3aa: CASSRLDTYEQYF
CDR3nt: TGTGCCAGCAGCCGACTAGACACCTACGAGCAGTACTTC

abundance: few
j_gene: TRBJ2-2
v_gene: TRBV9
d_gene: .
CDR3aa: CASSAGTNTGELFF
CDR3nt: TGTGCCAGCAGCGCCGGGACTAACACCGGGGAGCTGTTTTTT

abundance: .
j_gene: TRBJ2-3
v_gene: TRBV11-1
d_gene: .
CDR3aa: CASSDYRVERIRYTQYF
CDR3nt: TGTGCCAGCAGTGACTATCGAGTAGAAAGGATAAGGTATACGCAGTATTTT

abundance: few
j_gene: TRBJ2-7
v_gene: TRBV29-1
d_gene: .
CDR3aa: CSVTDTSYEQYF
CDR3nt: TGCAGCGTCACCGACACCTCCTACGAGCAGTACTTC

abundance: .
j_gene: TRBJ2-3
v_gene: TRBV15
d_gene: .
CDR3aa: CATSRVLQPTPPDTQYF
CDR3nt: TGTGCCACCAGCAGAGTTCTACAGCCCACTCCCCCGGATACGCAGTATTTT

abundance: few
j_gene: TRBJ2-3
v_gene: TRBV28
d_gene: TRBD2
CDR3aa: CASNLGLAGELDTQYF
CDR3nt: TGTGCCAGCAATTTGGGACTAGCGGGAGAGTTAGATACGCAGTATTTT

abundance: many
j_gene: TRBJ1-5
v_gene: TRBV28
d_gene: .
CDR3aa: CASRTGTQPQHF
CDR3nt: TGTGCCAGCAGGACAGGTACTCAGCCCCAGCATTTT

abundance: few
j_gene: TRBJ2-5
v_gene: TRBV6-6
d_gene: .
CDR3aa: CASSYKAGLRVTQYF
CDR3nt: TGTGCCAGCAGTTACAAGGCAGGGCTCCGTGTGACCCAGTACTTC

abundance: few
j_gene: TRBJ2-5
v_gene: TRBV5-1
d_gene: .
CDR3aa: CASSWLETQYF
CDR3nt: TGCGCCAGCAGTTGGTTAGAGACCCAGTACTTC

abundance: .
j_gene: TRBJ1-3
v_gene: TRBV5-5
d_gene: .
CDR3aa: CASGGREGGNTIYF
CDR3nt: TGTGCCAGCGGGGGCAGGGAAGGTGGAAACACCATATATTTT

abundance: few
j_gene: TRBJ2-3
v_gene: TRBV29-1
d_gene: TRBD2
CDR3aa: CSARHWAVGTSVQISTDTQYF
CDR3nt: TGCAGCGCCCGACATTGGGCGGTGGGGACTAGCGTACAAATTAGCACAGATACGCAGTATTTT

abundance: few
j_gene: TRBJ2-7
v_gene: TRBV7-2
d_gene: .
CDR3aa: CASSLSGYEQYF
CDR3nt: TGTGCCAGCAGCTTAAGCGGATACGAGCAGTACTTC

abundance: few
j_gene: TRBJ1-4
v_gene: TRBV9
d_gene: .
CDR3aa: CASSLGGTNEKLFF
CDR3nt: TGTGCCAGCAGCCTAGGAGGGACTAATGAAAAACTGTTTTTT

abundance: many
j_gene: TRBJ2-4
v_gene: TRBV5-4
d_gene: TRBD2
CDR3aa: CASSQRESAQYF
CDR3nt: TGTGCCAGCAGCCAGCGGGAGAGTGCCCAGTACTTC

abundance: few
j_gene: TRBJ1-1
v_gene: TRBV28
d_gene: .
CDR3aa: CASSNRANEAFF
CDR3nt: TGTGCCAGCAGCAACAGGGCTAATGAAGCTTTCTTT

abundance: .
j_gene: TRBJ2-1
v_gene: TRBV5-1
d_gene: .
CDR3aa: CASSFAVDSYNEQFF
CDR3nt: TGCGCCAGCAGCTTCGCAGTAGACTCCTACAATGAGCAGTTCTTC

abundance: few
j_gene: TRBJ2-7
v_gene: TRBV4-3
d_gene: .
CDR3aa: CASSQTGRSSYEQYF
CDR3nt: TGCGCCAGCAGCCAAACCGGACGGAGCTCCTACGAGCAGTACTTC

abundance: .
j_gene: TRBJ2-1
v_gene: TRBV5-1
d_gene: .
CDR3aa: CASSLVGKTHNEQFF
CDR3nt: TGCGCCAGCAGCTTGGTCGGGAAAACGCACAATGAGCAGTTCTTC

abundance: .
j_gene: TRBJ2-5
v_gene: TRBV27
d_gene: .
CDR3aa: CASSLTQGSQETQYF
CDR3nt: TGTGCCAGCAGTTTGACCCAAGGCTCCCAAGAGACCCAGTACTTC

abundance: few
j_gene: TRBJ1-5
v_gene: TRBV7-8
d_gene: .
CDR3aa: CASSLGQAGNQPQHF
CDR3nt: TGTGCCAGCAGCTTAGGACAAGCCGGCAATCAGCCCCAGCATTTT

abundance: .
j_gene: TRBJ2-2
v_gene: TRBV18
d_gene: .
CDR3aa: CASSSWTPGPAGELFF
CDR3nt: TGTGCCAGCTCGTCCTGGACACCGGGCCCGGCCGGGGAGCTGTTTTTT

abundance: .
j_gene: TRBJ2-3
v_gene: TRBV7-3
d_gene: .
CDR3aa: CASSLSAAADTQYF
CDR3nt: TGTGCCAGCAGCTTATCCGCAGCAGCAGATACGCAGTATTTT

abundance: few
j_gene: TRBJ1-2
v_gene: TRBV19
d_gene: .
CDR3aa: CASSPNGNYGYTF
CDR3nt: TGTGCCAGTAGTCCAAACGGGAACTATGGCTACACCTTC

abundance: .
j_gene: TRBJ2-5
v_gene: TRBV9
d_gene: TRBD2
CDR3aa: CASSKGTSGTGQETQYF
CDR3nt: TGTGCCAGCAGCAAAGGGACTAGCGGGACGGGACAAGAGACCCAGTACTTC

abundance: once
j_gene: TRBJ2-5
v_gene: TRBV28
d_gene: .
CDR3aa: CASSSQLGSVTQYF
CDR3nt: TGTGCCAGCAGTTCCCAGTTGGGATCCGTAACCCAGTACTTC

abundance: .
j_gene: TRBJ2-5
v_gene: TRBV7-9
d_gene: .
CDR3aa: CASSLFGGETQYF
CDR3nt: TGTGCCAGCAGCTTATTCGGTGGGGAGACCCAGTACTTC

abundance: .
j_gene: TRBJ1-3
v_gene: TRBV29-1
d_gene: TRBD1
CDR3aa: CSVQGPGNTIYF
CDR3nt: TGCAGCGTACAGGGGCCTGGAAACACCATATATTTT

abundance: few
j_gene: TRBJ1-3
v_gene: TRBV5-1
d_gene: .
CDR3aa: CASSPGGGNTIYF
CDR3nt: TGCGCCAGCAGCCCCGGAGGGGGAAACACCATATATTTT

abundance: few
j_gene: TRBJ2-3
v_gene: TRBV18
d_gene: .
CDR3aa: CASSPSGTDTQYF
CDR3nt: TGTGCCAGCTCACCTAGCGGCACAGATACGCAGTATTTT

abundance: .
j_gene: TRBJ2-1
v_gene: TRBV28
d_gene: .
CDR3aa: CASKIGGNYNEQFF
CDR3nt: TGTGCCAGCAAAATAGGGGGGAACTACAATGAGCAGTTCTTC